Each of the 24 T cell receptor beta chains below was sequenced from the same sample in a study of molecular identifiers for immune sequencing clone quantification. MiXCR, applied by TCRdb to the PCR reads, yields one record per CDR3 protein. The table records about 510,000 distinct CDR3 sequences, over 20% of them present only once. The sequencing sample was made of naive CD8+ T cells from blood, with Jurkat cell RNA spiked in. Documented subset: FACS-sorted CD8+CD4-CCR7+CD45RA+ naive T cells. These receptors came from a human donor in good health. Some libraries in this study had Jurkat cell RNA spiked in.

As for this clonotype: This clone may be a read error of a much larger clone one base away. The chain employs TRBV7-9 and TRBJ2-5; D gene uncertain. This CDR3 is 15 amino acids long. Germline CDR1 SEHNR, CDR2 FQNEAQ (reference sequence). The CDR3 reads CASSLSTTTQETQHF. The DNA of the CDR3 is TGTGCCAGCAGCTTATCGACGACAACCCAAGAGACCCAGCACTTC.

In its sample, this clonotype was seen once. This may come from a read error, since a much larger clone is one base off. The chain joins TRBV6-5 to TRBJ2-5, with 13 nucleotides matching TRBD2. Per germline, CDR1 MNHEY and CDR2 SVGAGI. V trimming: 7 bases; J trimming: 1 base; junction bases outside the gene matches: 6. The CDR3 contains 16 residues. In nucleotides, the CDR3 is TGTGCCAGCAACCGAGGGACTAGCGGGATCCAAGAGACCCAGTACTTC. As protein: CASNRGTSGIQETQYF.

The chain has TRBV3-2 and TRBJ1-5; the DNA was not compared with TRBD1, the D call given in the table. TRBV3-2 is a listed pseudogene. The length of the CDR3 is 19 residues. The CDR3 bases are TGTGCCAGCAGCCCACGCCGAAGGTACGGGGGGCGGGTCAATCAGCCCCAGCATTTT. Translation gives CASSPRRRYGGRVNQPQHF.

The chain couples TRBV7-9 to TRBJ2-5; D may be TRBD2 (6 bases). CDR3 length: 13 amino acids. From germline, CDR1 is SEHNR and CDR2 FQNEAQ (reference sequence). Trimming took off 5 bases at V and 4 bases at J, with 11 bases between the two ends. CDR3 in DNA: TGTGCCAGCAGCGCGGGACTTGTAGAGACCCAGTACTTC. Translated, it gives CASSAGLVETQYF.

This chain connects TRBV20-1 to TRBJ2-7; D is possibly TRBD2 (6 bases). V was clipped by 0 bases and J by 3 bases, with 18 bases between them. Per germline, CDR1 DFQATT and CDR2 SNEGSKA (reference sequence). This CDR3 has 16 residues. CDR3 nucleotide sequence: TGCAGTGCTAGAGAACCTAGCACGAGCGGGTACTACGAGCAGTACTTC. Amino acids: CSAREPSTSGYYEQYF.

This clonotype came up a few times. The chain recombines TRBV19 with TRBJ2-2; D perhaps matches TRBD2 (6 bases). The V gene lost 8 bases and the J gene lost 6 bases, with 22 bases spanning the gap. Germline-derived CDR1 and CDR2 are LNHDA and SQIVND (reference sequence). The CDR3 extends over 16 amino acids. CDR3 sequence: CASRIFASSVSGELFF. DNA of the CDR3: TGTGCCAGTCGAATCTTCGCTTCTAGCGTATCCGGGGAGCTGTTTTTT.

The chain uses TRBV28 and TRBJ2-7; TRBD2 agrees at 10 bases. The length of the CDR3 is 16 residues. Germline V gives CDR1 MDHEN, CDR2 SYDVKM. With V trimmed by 6 bases and J by 2 bases, 10 bases remained unmatched. DNA of the CDR3: TGTGCCAGCAGAGAACCAGGGACTAGCGTACCCTACGAGCAGTACTTC. This gives the protein CASREPGTSVPYEQYF.

This clonotype was counted a few times. The V and J genes are TRBV7-9 and TRBJ2-1; D not certain. This CDR3 has 15 residues. Germline V CDR1 and CDR2: SEHNR, FQNEAQ (reference sequence). V was trimmed by 5 bases and J by 4 bases, leaving 15 bases between them. CDR3 sequence: CASSRRPRPYNEQFF. CDR3 DNA: TGTGCCAGCAGCCGTCGGCCTAGACCATACAATGAGCAGTTCTTC.

This clonotype has ten or more counts. J is TRBJ2-3 and V is TRBV6-5, with a possible D match to TRBD2 (5 bases). This CDR3 has 16 residues. The V end lost 4 bases, the J end lost 1 base, and 15 bases lay between the germline ends. Germline lookup yields CDR1 MNHEY and CDR2 SVGAGI. The CDR3 sequence: CASSSAVAMGTDTQYF. In DNA form, the CDR3 reads TGTGCCAGCAGTTCGGCGGTAGCGATGGGCACAGATACGCAGTATTTT.

This clonotype was picked up many times. The chain employs TRBV5-4 and TRBJ1-1; D call uncertain. The CDR3 sequence is 13 residues long. The germline V and J ends were trimmed by 2 bases and 0 bases, with 5 bases remaining between them. Germline assignment: CDR1 SGHNT and CDR2 YYREEE (reference sequence). CDR3 amino acids: CASSLVVNTEAFF. In nucleotides, the CDR3 is TGTGCCAGCAGCTTAGTCGTGAACACTGAAGCTTTCTTT.

The chain has TRBV6-5 and TRBJ2-7; TRBD1 might be the D (6 bases). Trimming removed 2 bases from V and 1 base from J, with 12 bases in between. Per the germline V gene, CDR1 is MNHEY and CDR2 is SVGAGI. This CDR3 comprises 15 residues. The CDR3 DNA reads TGTGCCAGCAGTTACAAGGACAGTGCTTCCTACGAGCAGTACTTC. It encodes CASSYKDSASYEQYF.

V gene TRBV5-4 combines with J gene TRBJ2-1; D uncertain. Germline loops: CDR1 SGHNT, CDR2 YYREEE (reference sequence). V shed 0 bases and J shed 4 bases, with 8 bases lying between them. The CDR3 spans 14 residues. The CDR3, as DNA: TGTGCCAGCAGCTTGGTGTCAGAATACAATGAGCAGTTCTTC. Encoded protein: CASSLVSEYNEQFF.

Ten or more counts support this clonotype. The chain employs TRBV5-6 and TRBJ2-7; 9 positions agree with TRBD1. The CDR3 is 15 residues long. The germline V gene encodes CDR1 SGHDT and CDR2 YYEEEE. Unmatched junction bases numbered 8, after V lost 4 bases and J lost 3 bases. The CDR3 reads CASSEGQGRIYEQYF. The CDR3 bases are TGTGCCAGCAGCGAAGGACAGGGGCGGATCTACGAGCAGTACTTC.

The chain carries TRBV30 and TRBJ2-7; D is uncertain. The germline V and J ends were trimmed by 0 bases and 6 bases, with 12 bases remaining between them. Per germline, CDR1 GTSNPN and CDR2 SVGIG (reference sequence). The CDR3 loop spans 13 amino acids. The CDR3, as DNA: TGTGCCTGGAGTGTCTCGGGTAGTACCGAGCAGTACTTC. Its translation is CAWSVSGSTEQYF.

The chain is built from TRBV6-5 and TRBJ2-3, with a tentative D call TRBD2 (6 bases). The CDR3 is 13 amino acids. The germline V gene has CDR1 MNHEY and CDR2 SVGAGI. V dropped 0 bases and J dropped 11 bases, with 12 bases sitting between them. The CDR3 nucleotides read TGTGCCAGCAGTTACTCGTCGGGGGATGGGCAGTATTTT. Translated, it gives CASSYSSGDGQYF.

In the case of this clonotype: One junction end disagrees with the germline gene, perhaps due to a read error. The rearrangement uses TRBV27 and TRBJ2-3, with 8 bases matching TRBD2. This CDR3 is built from 18 residues. In germline, CDR1 is MNHEY, CDR2 SMNVEV (reference sequence). The CDR3 DNA reads TGTGCCGGCAGTCCCATACCCACACTAGCGGCTAGCACAGATACGCAGTATTTT. This encodes CAGSPIPTLAASTDTQYF.

This clonotype has ten or more counts. V is TRBV5-6 and J is TRBJ1-1; D is undetermined. CDR1 is SGHDT, CDR2 YYEEEE, per germline. V lost 0 bases and J 5 bases, leaving 8 bases between the germline ends. The length of the CDR3 is 13 residues. The CDR3, as DNA: TGTGCCAGCAGCTTGGTAGGGAGTACTGAAGCTTTCTTT. Translated, it gives CASSLVGSTEAFF.

This clonotype was observed a few times. The chain is built from TRBV18 and TRBJ1-1; perhaps TRBD1 as D (5 bases). V lost 6 bases, J lost 4 bases, and 15 bases lay in between. The CDR3 contains 14 residues. Germline V lookup: CDR1 KGHSH, CDR2 LQKENI. This CDR3 reads CASSPSGVGTEAFF. Written as DNA, the CDR3 is TGTGCCAGCTCCCCCTCGGGGGTGGGCACTGAAGCTTTCTTT.

At least ten counts were recorded for this clonotype. The chain is built from TRBV13 and TRBJ1-4, with D maybe TRBD1 (5 bases). The V gene lost 2 bases and the J gene lost 8 bases, with 15 bases spanning the gap. This CDR3 region has 15 residues. Germline V gives CDR1 PRHDT, CDR2 FYEKMQ (reference sequence). CDR3 bases: TGTGCCAGCAGCTTAAGCGGCGGGGGTCACGAAAAACTGTTTTTT. As protein: CASSLSGGGHEKLFF. The entire variable domain, with the rest obtained from reference TRBV13 and TRBJ1-4, is as follows: AAGVIQSPRHLIKEKRETATLKCYPIPRHDTVYWYQQGPGQDPQFLISFYEKMQSDKGSIPDRFSAQQFSDYHSELNMSSLELGDSALYFCASSLSGGGHEKLFFGSGTQLSVL.

A word on this clonotype: Being one base from a much bigger clone, this may be a read error. The genes are TRBV25-1 and TRBJ2-5; 9 bases line up with TRBD1. Germline CDR1 reads MGHDK; CDR2 reads SYGVNS. CDR3 length: 15 amino acids. The CDR3 DNA reads as TGTGACAGCGCGGGAACAGGGGGCATTGAAGAGACCCAGTACTTC. Translation gives CDSAGTGGIEETQYF.

The genes are TRBV6-5 and TRBJ1-1, with a weak D call TRBD1 (5 bases). This CDR3 is 13 amino acids long. The germline gives CDR1 MNHEY, CDR2 SVGAGI. V gave up 4 bases and J gave up 3 bases, with 9 bases separating them. The CDR3 nucleotides read TGTGCCAGCAGTTTGACAGAGGACACTGAAGCTTTCTTT. Protein: CASSLTEDTEAFF.

This clonotype was observed a handful of times. The rearrangement joins TRBV5-8 to TRBJ1-5; 11 nucleotides agree with TRBD1. The CDR3 extends over 14 amino acids. The V and J ends lost 3 bases and 6 bases, in that order; junction bases with no gene match: 2. The germline V gene encodes CDR1 SGHTS and CDR2 YDEGEE. The CDR3: CASSWGTGGQPQHF. The CDR3 bases are TGTGCCAGCAGCTGGGGGACAGGGGGTCAGCCCCAGCATTTT.

This clonotype was detected ten times or more. V usage is TRBV28 and J usage is TRBJ1-1; TRBD1 is a possible D gene (5 bases). Trimming removed 6 bases at V and 3 bases at J, with 8 bases between. From germline, CDR1 is MDHEN and CDR2 SYDVKM. The CDR3 extends over 12 amino acids. CDR3 sequence: CASRAGHTEAFF. The CDR3 nucleotides read TGTGCCAGCAGGGCAGGGCACACTGAAGCTTTCTTT.

This clonotype was seen a handful of times. The rearrangement uses TRBV10-3 and TRBJ2-2, with D possibly TRBD1 on 5 matching bases. Trimming took off 3 bases at V and 5 bases at J, with 16 bases between the two ends. The CDR3 covers 16 residues. Per the germline V gene, CDR1 is ENHRY and CDR2 is SYGVKD. The CDR3 DNA reads as TGTGCCATCAGTGAACTTGGGGCAGAATTGACCGGGGAGCTGTTTTTT. Its translation: CAISELGAELTGELFF.